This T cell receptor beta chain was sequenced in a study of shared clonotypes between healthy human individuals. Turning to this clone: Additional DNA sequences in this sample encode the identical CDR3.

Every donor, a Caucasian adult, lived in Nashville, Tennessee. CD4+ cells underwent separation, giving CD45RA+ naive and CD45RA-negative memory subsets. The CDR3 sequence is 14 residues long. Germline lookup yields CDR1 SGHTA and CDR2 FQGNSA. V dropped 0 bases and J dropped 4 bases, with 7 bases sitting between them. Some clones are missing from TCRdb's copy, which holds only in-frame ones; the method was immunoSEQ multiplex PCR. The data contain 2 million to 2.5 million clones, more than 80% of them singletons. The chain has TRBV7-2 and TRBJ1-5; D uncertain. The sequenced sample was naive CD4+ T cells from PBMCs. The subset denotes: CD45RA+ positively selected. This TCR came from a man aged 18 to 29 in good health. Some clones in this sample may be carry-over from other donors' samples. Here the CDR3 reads CASSLARGNQPQHF. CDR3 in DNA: TGTGCCAGCAGCTTAGCGCGCGGGAATCAGCCCCAGCATTTT.